One and the same sample provided the 20 T cell receptor beta chains below, sequenced in a study of T cell repertoires in cytomegalovirus infection. TCRdb used MiXCR to reprocess the reads, holding one entry per CDR3 protein. Among roughly 990,000 distinct CDR3 sequences listed, about a third were seen once. No antigens are known for them. The material was cultured CD8+ T cells from PBMCs, obtained from culture after CMV antigen stimulation. These receptor sequences come from a human donor in good health (CMV status not recorded). Some clones in this sample may be carry-over from other donors' samples.

The chain recombines TRBV6-6 with TRBJ2-3; a possible D gene is TRBD1 (6 bases). CDR1 MNHNY and CDR2 SVGAGI come from the germline V gene (reference sequence). The CDR3 is made up of 14 amino acids. The V and J ends lost 5 bases and 3 bases respectively, with 12 bases between them. For the CDR3, the DNA is TGTGCCAGCAGTGGCCCAGGGGCTACAGATACGCAGTATTTT. Amino acid sequence: CASSGPGATDTQYF.

In this sample, this clonotype turned up many times. This chain links TRBV5-5 with TRBJ2-5; D may be TRBD1 (6 bases). The CDR3 extends over 15 amino acids. The germline V gene has CDR1 SGHKS and CDR2 YYEKEE (reference sequence). The germline V and J ends were trimmed by 2 bases and 1 base, with 12 bases remaining between them. CDR3 bases: TGTGCCAGCAGCTTAAGGACAGCCACCCAAGAGACCCAGTACTTC. It specifies CASSLRTATQETQYF.

The rearrangement links TRBV6-1 to TRBJ1-1, with D perhaps matching TRBD1 (5 bases). The CDR3 is 13 amino acids. V lost 2 bases, J lost 4 bases, and 8 bases lay in between. Germline CDR1 and CDR2: MNHNS and SASEGT. The CDR3 coding sequence is TGTGCCAGCAGTGAAACAGGTACCACTGAAGCTTTCTTT. This encodes CASSETGTTEAFF.

This clonotype was found a few times. The V gene is TRBV10-3, the J gene TRBJ1-2; no definite D call. This CDR3 comprises 11 residues. The V gene lost 2 bases and the J gene lost 6 bases, with 4 bases spanning the gap. CDR1 and CDR2 from the germline V gene are ENHRY and SYGVKD. The CDR3 nucleotides are TGTGCCATCAGTGAGAACGATGGCTACACCTTC. Protein: CAISENDGYTF.

The gene calls are TRBV12-3 or TRBV12-4 and TRBJ2-3; D is undetermined. Deletions cut 3 bases from V and 6 bases from J, with 10 bases between. The CDR3 extends over 13 amino acids. CDR3 sequence: CASSFARRDTQYF. The CDR3 DNA reads TGTGCCAGCAGTTTCGCCCGGCGGGATACGCAGTATTTT.

This clonotype was detected only a few times. This chain connects TRBV15 to TRBJ1-5; TRBD1 matches 7 bases. Germline values: CDR1 LNHNV, CDR2 YYDKDF (reference sequence). The CDR3 runs 14 residues. The junction had 3 bases not matched to a gene; V was cut back by 1 base and J by 6 bases. CDR3 region: CATSRVGTAQPQHF. DNA for the CDR3: TGTGCCACCAGCAGAGTTGGGACAGCTCAGCCCCAGCATTTT. The full variable domain, rest sourced from reference TRBV15 and TRBJ1-5, is DAMVIQNPRYQVTQFGKPVTLSCSQTLNHNVMYWYQQKSSQAPKLLFHYYDKDFNNEADTPDNFQSRRPNTSFCFLDIRSPGLGDTAMYLCATSRVGTAQPQHFGDGTRLSIL.

This rearrangement joins TRBV2 to TRBJ1-6, with D possibly matching TRBD1 (5 bases). The CDR3 loop spans 12 amino acids. Germline V CDR1 and CDR2: SNHLY, FYNNEI. Trimming took 7 bases from V and 7 from J, leaving 8 bases between them. The CDR3 spells CASIYRNSPLHF. The CDR3 nucleotides read TGTGCCAGCATCTACAGGAATTCACCCCTCCACTTT.

This clonotype was seen a few times. V usage is TRBV19 and J usage is TRBJ2-1; TRBD2 is a possible D gene (6 bases). Germline V gene lookup returns CDR1 LNHDA and CDR2 SQIVND (reference sequence). V was clipped by 5 bases and J by 7 bases, with 18 bases between them. The CDR3 consists of 15 residues. This CDR3 is CASSVREPLRNEQFF. CDR3 sequence (DNA): TGTGCCAGTAGTGTCCGGGAGCCTCTACGGAATGAGCAGTTCTTC. Combining the CDR3 with reference TRBV19 and TRBJ2-1 gives the whole variable domain DGGITQSPKYLFRKEGQNVTLSCEQNLNHDAMYWYRQDPGQGLRLIYYSQIVNDFQKGDIAEGYSVSREKKESFPLTVTSAQKNPTAFYLCASSVREPLRNEQFFGPGTRLTVL.

This chain joins TRBV27 and TRBJ1-6, with TRBD1 identical over 7 bases. V gave up 6 bases and J gave up 7 bases; unmatched junction bases: 6. Germline V gives CDR1 MNHEY, CDR2 SMNVEV (reference sequence). CDR3 size: 14 residues. As DNA, the CDR3 is TGTGCCAGCAGGGTGGGACAGCAGAATTCACCCCTCCACTTT. It translates to CASRVGQQNSPLHF.

The chain combines TRBV20-1 with TRBJ1-4; D gene unclear. The CDR3 sequence is 11 residues long. Trimming pared 2 bases from V and 11 bases from J, leaving 9 bases between. Germline V lookup: CDR1 DFQATT, CDR2 SNEGSKA (reference sequence). The CDR3 sequence: CSARFEGKLFF. The CDR3 nucleotides read TGCAGTGCTAGATTTGAGGGCAAACTGTTTTTT.

Only a few counts were recorded for this clonotype. The chain combines TRBV11-2 with TRBJ2-1, with TRBD2 matching over 14 bases. Per the germline V gene, CDR1 is SGHAT and CDR2 is FQNNGV. Unmatched junction bases numbered 6, after V lost 4 bases and J lost 4 bases. CDR3 length: 17 amino acids. This CDR3 is CASSSRLAGGLYNEQFF. The DNA for the CDR3 is TGTGCCAGCAGCTCAAGACTAGCGGGGGGGCTTTACAATGAGCAGTTCTTC. Complete variable domain (other parts from reference TRBV11-2 and TRBJ2-1): EAGVAQSPRYKIIEKRQSVAFWCNPISGHATLYWYQQILGQGPKLLIQFQNNGVVDDSQLPKDRFSAERLKGVDSTLKIQPAKLEDSAVYLCASSSRLAGGLYNEQFFGPGTRLTVL.

This clonotype was detected many times. The chain joins TRBV7-6 to TRBJ2-3; the D gene is possibly TRBD2 (7 bases). Trimming left V 0 bases short and J 4 bases short, with 11 bases between. Germline V gives CDR1 SGHVS, CDR2 FNYEAQ. The CDR3 spans 15 residues. The CDR3 protein is CASSLAGGGADTQYF. In DNA, the CDR3 is TGTGCCAGCAGCTTAGCAGGGGGGGGTGCAGATACGCAGTATTTT.

About this clonotype itself: A read error may explain this, as a much larger clone is one base away. This chain links TRBV7-6 with TRBJ2-5, with TRBD2 identical over 8 bases. The CDR3 spans 13 residues. Germline values: CDR1 SGHVS, CDR2 FNYEAQ. The CDR3 sequence: CVSSAGGVKTQYF. The CDR3 nucleotides read TGTGTCAGCAGCGCGGGGGGCGTAAAGACCCAGTACTTC. The variable domain in full, completed from reference TRBV7-6 and TRBJ2-5, reads GAGVSQSPRYKVTKRGQDVALRCDPISGHVSLYWYRQALGQGPEFLTYFNYEAQQDKSGLPNDRFSAERPEGSISTLTIQRTEQRDSAMYRCVSSAGGVKTQYFGPGTRLLVL.

This clonotype was recorded a few times. The CDR3 sequence: CSARTSGGPGADTQYF. The CDR3 nucleotides read TGCAGTGCTAGGACTAGCGGGGGGCCGGGCGCAGATACGCAGTATTTT. The genes are TRBV20-1 and TRBJ2-3; TRBD2 aligns across 13 bases. Germline lookup yields CDR1 DFQATT and CDR2 SNEGSKA (reference sequence). J lost 4 bases, V lost 3 bases, and 7 bases had no gene match. CDR3 length: 16 residues.

The rearrangement links TRBV6-8 to TRBJ1-2; D unresolved. Germline V gene lookup returns CDR1 MNHGY and CDR2 SAAAGT. This CDR3 has 12 residues. The V end lost 4 bases, the J end lost 8 bases, and 11 bases lay between the germline ends. The CDR3 DNA sequence: TGTGCCAGCAGTTCATTTGGGGTAGGCTACACCTTC. The encoded protein is CASSSFGVGYTF.

This clonotype was detected only a few times. The gene calls are TRBV4-3 and TRBJ1-1; weak D call: TRBD1 (6 bases). The germline V gene encodes CDR1 LGHNA and CDR2 YSLEER. V was clipped by 2 bases and J by 3 bases, with 13 bases between them. This CDR3 is 15 amino acids long. The CDR3 DNA follows: TGCGCCAGCAGCCAAACGCAGGGGACCTACACTGAAGCTTTCTTT. It codes for CASSQTQGTYTEAFF.

The chain is built from TRBV20-1 and TRBJ2-7; no firm D call. Germline CDR1 and CDR2: DFQATT and SNEGSKA (reference sequence). The CDR3 is made up of 15 amino acids. The V and J ends lost 0 bases and 3 bases respectively, with 15 bases between them. The CDR3 here is CSARDPPGTDYEQYF. The DNA for the CDR3 is TGCAGTGCTAGAGATCCCCCCGGAACAGACTACGAGCAGTACTTC.

This clonotype has more than one count but fewer than ten. The chain links TRBV6-4 to TRBJ2-1; maybe TRBD1 (6 bases). This CDR3 region has 14 residues. Germline values: CDR1 MRHNA, CDR2 SNTAGT. V was trimmed by 5 bases and J by 6 bases, leaving 14 bases between them. The CDR3 loop reads CASSRGGTLNEQFF. The DNA for the CDR3 is TGTGCCAGCAGTCGAGGGGGAACCCTCAATGAGCAGTTCTTC.

The V and J genes are TRBV19 and TRBJ1-4, with 7 bases that match TRBD1. Germline lookup yields CDR1 LNHDA and CDR2 SQIVND (reference sequence). CDR3 length: 13 amino acids. Trimming at V came to 4 bases and at J to 5 bases, leaving 1 base not matched to a gene. The CDR3 sequence is CASSKDRNEKLFF. The CDR3 DNA sequence: TGTGCCAGTAGTAAGGACAGGAATGAAAAACTGTTTTTT.

Many counts were recorded for this clonotype. V and J are TRBV12-3 or TRBV12-4 and TRBJ1-5; 8 nucleotides agree with TRBD1. J gave up 2 bases and V 2 bases, and 2 bases lay outside the gene matches. The CDR3 sequence is 15 residues long. CDR3 sequence: CASSLSGGGNQPQHF. CDR3 coding DNA: TGTGCCAGCAGTTTATCAGGGGGCGGCAATCAGCCCCAGCATTTT.